This TCR beta chain was captured by sequencing in a study of blood T cell repertoires in COVID-19. Trimming stripped 7 bases from V and 6 bases from J, with 18 bases between. The CDR3 runs 14 residues. The germline V gene has CDR1 SGHRS and CDR2 YFSETQ. The method was immunoSEQ multiplex PCR; TCRdb's version includes in-frame clones alone and lacks a portion of them. The table has under 300,000 clones, roughly 89% seen once; the top ten hold around 2%. The receptor was isolated from a man aged 50 to 59 with acute or convalescent COVID-19. This chain uses TRBV5-1 with TRBJ2-3; D is perhaps TRBD2 (7 bases). The material sequenced was peripheral blood. The CDR3 DNA reads TGCGCCAGCCGGGCGAGGGCGGGGGCCGATACGCAGTATTTT. It translates to CASRARAGADTQYF. The whole variable domain, filled in from reference TRBV5-1 and TRBJ2-3, reads KAGVTQTPRYLIKTRGQQVTLSCSPISGHRSVSWYQQTPGQGLQFLFEYFSETQRNKGNFPGRFSGRQFSNSRSEMNVSTLELGDSALYLCASRARAGADTQYFGPGTRLTVL.